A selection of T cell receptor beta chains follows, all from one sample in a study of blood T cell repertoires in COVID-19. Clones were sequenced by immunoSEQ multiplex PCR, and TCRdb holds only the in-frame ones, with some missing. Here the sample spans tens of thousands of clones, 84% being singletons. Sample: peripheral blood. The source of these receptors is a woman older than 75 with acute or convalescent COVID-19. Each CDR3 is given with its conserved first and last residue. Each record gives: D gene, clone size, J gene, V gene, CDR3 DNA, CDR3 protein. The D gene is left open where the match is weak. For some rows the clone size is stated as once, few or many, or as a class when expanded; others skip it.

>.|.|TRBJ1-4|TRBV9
TGTGCCAGCAGCGCACGAGGGGGAGGGGCTGAAAAACTGTTTTTT
CASSARGGGAEKLFF
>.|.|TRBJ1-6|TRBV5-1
TGCGCCAGCAGCTTGGATGGAGTTACTCGATATAATTCACCCCTCCACTTT
CASSLDGVTRYNSPLHF
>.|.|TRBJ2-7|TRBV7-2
TGTGCCAGCAGCTTTGGACTGACGAGCGGGTACGAGCAGTACTTC
CASSFGLTSGYEQYF
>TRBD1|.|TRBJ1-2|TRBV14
TGTGCCAGCAGCCGGGACAGGGGGAATGGCTACACCTTC
CASSRDRGNGYTF
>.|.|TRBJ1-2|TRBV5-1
TGCGCCAGCAGCCCTGGTCCACGATATGGCCACACCTTC
CASSPGPRYGHTF
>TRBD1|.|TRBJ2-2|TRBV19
TGTGCCAGTAGTATAGTACAGGGGGCGAACACCGGGGAGCTGTTTTTT
CASSIVQGANTGELFF
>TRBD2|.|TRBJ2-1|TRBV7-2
TGTGCCAGCAGTCGACTAGCGGGAGGGAATGAGCAGTTCTTC
CASSRLAGGNEQFF
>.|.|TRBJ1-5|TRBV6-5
TGTGCCAGCAGCCGATGGGCCCCCGATCAGCCCCAGCATTTT
CASSRWAPDQPQHF
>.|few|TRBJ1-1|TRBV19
TGTGCCAGTATGAGGGAAAGGAACACTGAAGCTTTCTTT
CASMRERNTEAFF
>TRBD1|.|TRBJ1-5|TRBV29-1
TGCAGCGTTACACTAGGACAGGGGAGCAATCAGCCCCAGCATTTT
CSVTLGQGSNQPQHF
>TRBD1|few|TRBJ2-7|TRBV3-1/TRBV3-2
TGTGCCAGCAGCGACAGGGCCAACTACGAGCAGTACTTC
CASSDRANYEQYF
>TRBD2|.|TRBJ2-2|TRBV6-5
TGTGCCAGCAGGGTTGGCGGGGGGGCCATCGGGGAGCTGTTTTTT
CASRVGGGAIGELFF
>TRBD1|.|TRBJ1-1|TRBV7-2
TGTGCCAGCAGCTTACGACAGGGGAACACTGAAGCTTTCTTT
CASSLRQGNTEAFF